One sample yielded the 22 T cell receptor beta chains listed below, sequenced in a study of blood T cell repertoires in COVID-19. TCRdb keeps only in-frame clones here, not all; method: immunoSEQ multiplex PCR. The sample carries about 230,000 clones, 65% to 90% recorded once. The sample consisted of peripheral blood. The receptor set was obtained from a man aged 45 to 65 with COVID-19, enrolled during active disease.

The genes are TRBV7-7 and TRBJ2-7; the D gene is possibly TRBD2 (6 bases). Germline CDR1 SSHAT, CDR2 FNYEAQ (reference sequence). CDR3 length equals 13 residues. CDR3 protein: CASSRDFNYEQYF. For the CDR3, the DNA is TGTGCTAGCTCCCGGGACTTTAACTACGAGCAGTACTTC.

This clone showed up just a few times. This sequence joins TRBV4-2 and TRBJ2-3; D is perhaps TRBD2 (6 bases). Trimming cost V 3 bases and J 6 bases, with 13 bases left between them. In germline, CDR1 is LGHNA, CDR2 YNFKEQ. The CDR3 has 14 residues. CDR3 sequence: CASSQGEAGDTQYF. The CDR3 bases are TGTGCCAGCAGCCAGGGGGAGGCGGGGGATACGCAGTATTTT.

The gene calls are TRBV6-5 and TRBJ1-3; D is unclear. Trimming removed 0 bases at V and 0 bases at J, with 9 bases between. CDR3 length: 16 amino acids. In germline, CDR1 is MNHEY, CDR2 SVGAGI. The CDR3 coding sequence is TGTGCCAGCAGTTACTCTCCATCGAGCTCTGGAAACACCATATATTTT. Protein: CASSYSPSSSGNTIYF.

The rearrangement links TRBV3-1 (or the pseudogene TRBV3-2) to TRBJ2-3; 13 bases match TRBD2. CDR3 length: 16 amino acids. J gave up 4 bases and V 8 bases, and 9 bases lay outside the gene matches. Germline V gene lookup returns CDR1 LGHDT and CDR2 YNNKEL (reference sequence). The CDR3, as DNA: TGTGCCAGCGGGTGGACTAGCGGGGGTCCCCCAGATACGCAGTATTTT. This gives the protein CASGWTSGGPPDTQYF.

This clone was counted once. The rearrangement links TRBV9 to TRBJ2-5, with 10 bases aligning to TRBD1. This CDR3 is built from 15 residues. CDR1 is SGDLS and CDR2 is YYNGEE in the germline V gene. V was clipped by 4 bases and J by 9 bases; unmatched bases: 12. CDR3 amino acids: CASSLGQGPAVAQYF. CDR3 in DNA: TGTGCCAGCAGCCTGGGACAGGGGCCGGCGGTAGCCCAGTACTTC.

Notes on this clone: A junction boundary mismatches the germline segment, possibly from a read error. The chain combines TRBV7-7 with TRBJ2-5; TRBD1 agrees at 10 bases. The CDR3 sequence is 15 residues long. Germline CDR1 and CDR2: SSHAT and FNYEAQ (reference sequence). The CDR3: CASSQKDRGMETQYF. CDR3 sequence (DNA): TGTGCTAGCAGCCAGAAGGACAGGGGGATGGAGACCCAGTACTTC. Full variable domain (outside the CDR3, taken from reference TRBV7-7 and TRBJ2-5): GAGVSQSPRYKVTKRGQDVTLRCDPISSHATLYWYQQALGQGPEFLTYFNYEAQPDKSGLPSDRFSAERPEGSISTLTIQRTEQRDSAMYRCASSQKDRGMETQYFGPGTRLLVL.

This sequence joins TRBV5-1 and TRBJ2-5; TRBD1 matches at 12 bases. The V gene end was trimmed by 4 bases and the J gene end by 4 bases; junction bases not matched to a gene: 5. The CDR3 spans 15 residues. Per the germline V gene, CDR1 is SGHRS and CDR2 is YFSETQ. CDR3 in amino acids: CASSRDRGRIETQYF. For the CDR3, the DNA is TGCGCCAGCAGCAGGGACAGGGGGCGAATAGAGACCCAGTACTTC. The full variable domain, with the rest looked up from reference TRBV5-1 and TRBJ2-5, is KAGVTQTPRYLIKTRGQQVTLSCSPISGHRSVSWYQQTPGQGLQFLFEYFSETQRNKGNFPGRFSGRQFSNSRSEMNVSTLELGDSALYLCASSRDRGRIETQYFGPGTRLLVL.

This chain's CDR3 is CASSLGGRGPQHF. CDR3 bases: TGTGCCAGCAGCCTCGGGGGTCGTGGGCCCCAGCATTTT. The chain couples TRBV12-3 or TRBV12-4 to TRBJ1-5; D possibly corresponds to TRBD1 (5 bases). V was shortened by 6 bases and J by 9 bases, with 15 bases between the two germline ends. The CDR3 totals 13 residues.

The sample holds a few counts of this clone. DNA of the CDR3: TGTGCCAGCAGCCCCCTCGGACAGGGGGTCAGCAATGAGCAGTTCTTC. Translated, it gives CASSPLGQGVSNEQFF. V and J are TRBV14 and TRBJ2-1; 10 bases fit TRBD1. The CDR3 runs to 16 residues. Per the germline V gene, CDR1 is SGHDN and CDR2 is FVKESK. The V and J ends lost 4 bases and 6 bases, in that order; junction bases with no gene match: 9.

The sample holds a few counts of this clone. The rearrangement joins TRBV19 to TRBJ1-5; weak D call: TRBD1 (5 bases). The length of the CDR3 is 16 residues. In germline, CDR1 is LNHDA, CDR2 SQIVND (reference sequence). The V and J ends lost 6 bases and 1 base respectively, with 16 bases between them. The chain's CDR3 is CASSPRPGKSNQPQHF. In DNA, the CDR3 is TGTGCCAGTAGCCCTCGCCCAGGGAAGAGCAATCAGCCCCAGCATTTT.

The CDR3 reads CASSTEGVYNEQFF. CDR3 nucleotides: TGTGCCAGCAGCACCGAGGGGGTCTACAATGAGCAGTTCTTC. The V gene is TRBV7-9, the J gene TRBJ2-1; D might be TRBD1 (6 bases). V was shortened by 5 bases and J by 3 bases, with 11 bases between the two germline ends. Looked up from germline, CDR1 is SEHNR and CDR2 is FQNEAQ (reference sequence). CDR3 length equals 14 residues. The full variable domain, its missing parts supplied by reference TRBV7-9 and TRBJ2-1, is DTGVSQNPRHKITKRGQNVTFRCDPISEHNRLYWYRQTLGQGPEFLTYFQNEAQLEKSRLLSDRFSAERPKGSFSTLEIQRTEQGDSAMYLCASSTEGVYNEQFFGPGTRLTVL.

The V call is TRBV3-1 (or the pseudogene TRBV3-2), the J call TRBJ2-5; TRBD1 matches 8 bases. The trim removed 5 bases at V and 5 bases at J, leaving 7 bases unmatched. The CDR3 runs to 14 residues. The V gene's germline CDR1 is LGHDT and CDR2 YNNKEL (reference sequence). The CDR3 nucleotides are TGTGCCAGCAGCTCCTGGACAGGGTCCGAGACCCAGTACTTC. Translating gives CASSSWTGSETQYF.

This rearrangement joins TRBV6-6 to TRBJ1-1, with TRBD1 matching 7 bases. Germline CDR1 is MNHNY and CDR2 is SVGAGI (reference sequence). V lost 6 bases to trimming and J lost 1 base; unmatched junction nucleotides: 5. The CDR3 contains 14 residues. The CDR3 DNA follows: TGTGCCAGCAGCAAACAGGGGTGGAACACTGAAGCTTTCTTT. It is translated as CASSKQGWNTEAFF.

This chain connects TRBV4-1 to TRBJ1-2, with TRBD1 matching 9 bases. The CDR3 consists of 15 residues. With 4 bases clipped from V and 8 bases from J, the junction kept 11 bases outside the gene matches. Per the germline V gene, CDR1 is MGHRA and CDR2 is YSYEKL. Written as DNA, the CDR3 is TGCGCCAGCAGCCCACGATCCGGGACAGGGCAGGGCTACACCTTC. This encodes CASSPRSGTGQGYTF.

This chain uses TRBV23-1 with TRBJ2-7; the D gene is possibly TRBD1 (6 bases). TRBV23-1 is an ORF; its function is uncertain. There are 15 residues in the CDR3. Trimming cost V 2 bases and J 2 bases, with 13 bases left between them. The CDR3 region has the DNA TGCGCCAGCAGTCAAGGACAGCGGCCGGCCTACGAGCAGTACTTC. Its protein is CASSQGQRPAYEQYF.

The V call is TRBV6-6, the J call TRBJ2-7; 7 positions match TRBD2. The V gene's germline CDR1 is MNHNY and CDR2 SVGAGI (reference sequence). After removal of 6 bases from V and 4 bases from J, the junction contained 3 bases not matched to a gene. The CDR3 has 12 residues. The CDR3 region is CASRAGAYEQYF. In DNA, the CDR3 is TGTGCCAGCAGGGCGGGAGCTTACGAGCAGTACTTC.

The gene calls are TRBV28 and TRBJ2-1, with a weak D call TRBD2 (6 bases). The V end was cut by 3 bases, the J end by 2 bases, with 11 bases between. Looked up from germline, CDR1 is MDHEN and CDR2 is SYDVKM. This CDR3 contains 15 residues. The CDR3 region has the DNA TGTGCCAGCAGTTTTTCGGCGGGGACCTACAATGAGCAGTTCTTC. Translated: CASSFSAGTYNEQFF.

The chain links TRBV6-2 or TRBV6-3 to TRBJ2-5, with D possibly matching TRBD1 (5 bases). The CDR3 length is 18 residues. CDR1 and CDR2 (germline): MNHEY, SVGEGT. V lost 0 bases to trimming and J lost 5 bases, with 22 bases between them. CDR3 DNA: TGTGCCAGCAGTTACTCGATATTTCGTGGCAGGGATCGGGAGACCCAGTACTTC. Translation: CASSYSIFRGRDRETQYF.

The chain couples TRBV7-9 to TRBJ2-2, with TRBD2 matching over 7 bases. With V trimmed by 3 bases and J by 8 bases, 3 bases remained unmatched. CDR1 and CDR2 from the germline V gene are SEHNR and FQNEAQ (reference sequence). The CDR3 consists of 13 residues. CDR3 coding DNA: TGTGCCAGCAGCTTCGGGGGGAAAGGGGAGCTGTTTTTT. As protein: CASSFGGKGELFF. The full variable domain, completed using reference TRBV7-9 and TRBJ2-2, is DTGVSQNPRHKITKRGQNVTFRCDPISEHNRLYWYRQTLGQGPEFLTYFQNEAQLEKSRLLSDRFSAERPKGSFSTLEIQRTEQGDSAMYLCASSFGGKGELFFGEGSRLTVL.

The V call is TRBV4-1, the J call TRBJ2-2; D call uncertain. The CDR3 consists of 13 residues. CDR1 is MGHRA, CDR2 YSYEKL, per germline. V was clipped by 3 bases and J by 5 bases, with 7 bases between them. The CDR3 DNA sequence: TGCGCCAGCAGCCAGTACACAACCGGGGAGCTGTTTTTT. The encoded protein is CASSQYTTGELFF.

The V and J genes are TRBV28 and TRBJ1-4; D gene ambiguous. The length of the CDR3 is 13 residues. The V and J ends lost 7 bases and 15 bases respectively, with 21 bases between them. In germline, CDR1 is MDHEN, CDR2 SYDVKM. This CDR3 reads CASTQPMRHQLFF. The CDR3 DNA follows: TGTGCCAGCACCCAACCCATGAGACACCAATTGTTTTTT.

The J gene is TRBJ2-3, the V gene TRBV14, with 12 bases aligning to TRBD2. Germline assignment: CDR1 SGHDN and CDR2 FVKESK. The CDR3 sequence is 16 residues long. J lost 5 bases, V lost 4 bases, and 7 bases had no gene match. CDR3 DNA sequence: TGTGCCAGCAGCCGAGATCTAGCGGGGGGGCAAGATACGCAGTATTTT. The encoded protein is CASSRDLAGGQDTQYF. Variable domain in full (rest from reference TRBV14 and TRBJ2-3): EAGVTQFPSHSVIEKGQTVTLRCDPISGHDNLYWYRRVMGKEIKFLLHFVKESKQDESGMPNNRFLAERTGGTYSTLKVQPAELEDSGVYFCASSRDLAGGQDTQYFGPGTRLTVL.